This TCR beta chain was captured in a study of OX40 agonist ivuxolimab in advanced cancers. The overall study: Every 2 weeks, patients got intravenous ivuxolimab at one of six dose levels (0.01-10 mg/kg). Dose-escalation patients were diagnosed with hepatocellular carcinoma, melanoma, renal cell cancer or head and neck cancer. The dose-escalation cohort was around 83% male, with a mean age of 60 years, ranging about 23 to 90. General study results and limits: Expanded clones tended on average to be more numerous among CD8+ T cells than CD4+.

V lost 3 bases to trimming and J lost 4 bases, with 18 bases between them. Germline-derived CDR1 and CDR2 are KGHSH and LQKENI. The CDR3 length is 16 residues. The assay was immunoSEQ multiplex PCR, and TCRdb's table has in-frame clones only and misses some. Of roughly 40,000 clones in the sample, 90% were seen once. Concerning this clone: The antigen remains undetermined.

The sequence was collected from an adult with an advanced solid tumor such as melanoma, head and neck, liver or kidney cancer. The V and J genes are TRBV18 and TRBJ1-2; no firm D call. The sequences come from CD4+ or CD8+ T cells sorted from blood, collected in a trial of the OX40 agonist ivuxolimab. Here the CDR3 DNA reads TGTGCCAGCTCACCTCAAAACGGGGTCCTCACCTATGGCTACACCTTC. Protein sequence: CASSPQNGVLTYGYTF.